These T cell receptor beta chains were read from a single sample in a study of a mutant IDH1 vaccine in newly diagnosed glioma. TCRdb's copy holds only in-frame clones and misses some; the assay was immunoSEQ multiplex PCR. The sample lists around 50,000 clones, 70% to 90% occurring once. The specimen comprised PBMCs, sampled from a glioma patient treated with radiotherapy, temozolomide or both. The receptors were sampled from a man aged 40-49 years with glioma. Both conserved end residues are part of each CDR3. D genes are given only for firm matches. For some rows the clone size is stated as once, few or many, or as a class when expanded; others skip it.

D gene	V gene	J gene	clone size	CDR3 protein	CDR3 DNA
.	TRBV5-1	TRBJ2-7	.	CASSTGQGSYEQYF	TGCGCCAGCAGCACGGGACAAGGGTCCTACGAGCAGTACTTC
TRBD1	TRBV18	TRBJ1-1	.	CASSPGQGINTEAFF	TGTGCCAGCTCACCGGGACAGGGCATAAACACTGAAGCTTTCTTT
.	TRBV6-6	TRBJ1-1	.	CASSYLGPTNTEAFF	TGTGCCAGCAGTTATCTAGGCCCCACGAACACTGAAGCTTTCTTT
.	TRBV5-1	TRBJ2-2	once	CASSLPPPNTGELFF	TGCGCCAGCAGCTTGCCCCCTCCGAACACCGGGGAGCTGTTTTTT
.	TRBV4-3	TRBJ1-2	.	CASSQDLAGANYGYTF	TGCGCCAGCAGCCAAGATCTAGCGGGGGCTAACTATGGCTACACCTTC
TRBD1	TRBV9	TRBJ1-3	.	CASSPRTGSGNTIYF	TGTGCCAGCAGCCCCCGGACAGGGAGCGGAAACACCATATATTTT
TRBD1	TRBV11-3	TRBJ2-2	.	CASSRTGSIGELFF	TGTGCCAGCAGCCGGACAGGGAGTATCGGGGAGCTGTTTTTT
TRBD2	TRBV14	TRBJ2-7	.	CASSQGTGGRVGEQYF	TGTGCCAGCAGCCAAGGGACTGGCGGGAGGGTTGGCGAGCAGTACTTC
.	TRBV5-1	TRBJ1-1	.	CASSAGTTLNTEAFF	TGCGCCAGCAGCGCAGGGACCACACTAAACACTGAAGCTTTCTTT
TRBD1	TRBV6-1	TRBJ2-5	few	CASSEGQGVETQYF	TGTGCCAGCAGTGAGGGACAGGGTGTTGAGACCCAGTACTTC
.	TRBV28	TRBJ1-1	.	CASSPRRREAFF	TGTGCCAGCAGTCCAAGACGGCGTGAGGCTTTCTTT
.	TRBV2	TRBJ2-1	.	CASRYNEQFF	TGTGCCAGCAGGTACAATGAGCAGTTCTTC
TRBD2	TRBV4-3	TRBJ2-7	.	CASSHVTSGTYEQYF	TGCGCCAGCAGCCATGTGACTAGCGGGACCTACGAGCAGTACTTC
.	TRBV5-4	TRBJ2-5	.	CASSLTGFPQETQYF	TGTGCCAGCAGCCTGACGGGATTTCCGCAAGAGACCCAGTACTTC
TRBD2	TRBV5-1	TRBJ2-1	.	CASTGEGPNEQFF	TGCGCCAGCACGGGGGAGGGCCCGAATGAGCAGTTCTTC
.	TRBV7-9	TRBJ2-7	.	CASSFGRFSYEQYF	TGTGCCAGCAGCTTTGGGCGATTCTCCTACGAGCAGTACTTC
.	TRBV28	TRBJ2-7	.	CASSFSDRPYF	TGTGCCAGCAGTTTTTCCGACAGGCCCTACTTC
TRBD1	TRBV4-1	TRBJ2-3	.	CASSDKTGETDTQYF	TGCGCCAGCAGTGACAAGACAGGGGAGACAGATACGCAGTATTTT
.	TRBV7-8	TRBJ2-3	.	CASSLRSGVSTDTQYF	TGTGCCAGCAGCTTACGCTCGGGAGTTAGCACAGATACGCAGTATTTT
TRBD1	TRBV2	TRBJ2-1	.	CASRETGVSDNEQFF	TGTGCCAGCAGGGAGACAGGGGTTTCGGACAATGAGCAGTTCTTC
.	TRBV6-1	TRBJ2-5	once	CANQKSSAEETQYF	TGTGCCAACCAGAAGAGTAGCGCCGAAGAGACCCAGTACTTC
.	TRBV19	TRBJ1-1	.	CASRTTAVNTEAFF	TGTGCCAGTAGGACGACAGCGGTTAACACTGAAGCTTTCTTT
TRBD2	TRBV19	TRBJ2-5	.	CASSIEVRLAGVETQYF	TGTGCCAGTAGTATAGAGGTGAGGCTAGCGGGAGTGGAGACCCAGTACTTC
.	TRBV5-1	TRBJ2-5	.	CASSLGEGPPYQETQYF	TGCGCCAGCAGCTTGGGTGAGGGGCCCCCGTACCAAGAGACCCAGTACTTC
.	TRBV14	TRBJ1-1	once	CASSQVPTEAFF	TGTGCCAGCAGCCAAGTGCCAACTGAAGCTTTCTTT
TRBD1	TRBV2	TRBJ2-7	.	CASIIPGQGRDEQYF	TGTGCCAGCATAATTCCGGGACAGGGGAGGGACGAGCAGTACTTC
.	TRBV18	TRBJ2-1	once	CASSPPGPAYNEQFF	TGTGCCAGCTCACCCCCCGGGCCGGCATACAATGAGCAGTTCTTC
.	TRBV6-1	TRBJ1-5	.	CASSESQFQPQHF	TGTGCCAGCAGTGAATCCCAGTTTCAGCCCCAGCATTTT
.	TRBV18	TRBJ1-2	.	CASSPRAPSGGYTF	TGTGCCAGCTCACCCCGGGCGCCCTCGGGGGGCTACACCTTC
.	TRBV19	TRBJ1-2	.	CATATRNYGYTF	TGTGCCACCGCCACACGGAACTATGGCTACACCTTC
.	TRBV9	TRBJ2-3	.	CASSPSEARSGGRGTDTQYF	TGTGCCAGCAGCCCTAGCGAGGCTCGGAGTGGCGGTAGGGGCACAGATACGCAGTATTTT
TRBD2	TRBV4-3	TRBJ2-1	.	CASSRQLAGNEQFF	TGCGCCAGCAGCCGACAACTAGCGGGGAATGAGCAGTTCTTC
.	TRBV9	TRBJ2-2	.	CASSVTTNTGELFF	TGTGCCAGCAGCGTGACAACGAACACCGGGGAGCTGTTTTTT
TRBD2	TRBV5-1	TRBJ2-4	.	CASSYSGLGSAKNIQYF	TGCGCCAGCAGCTACTCCGGACTAGGATCGGCCAAAAACATTCAGTACTTC
.	TRBV5-1	TRBJ1-3	once	CASSLQVSGNTIYF	TGCGCCAGCAGCTTACAAGTCTCTGGAAACACCATATATTTT
.	TRBV6-5	TRBJ2-3	.	CASTWWTDTQYF	TGTGCCAGCACTTGGTGGACAGATACGCAGTATTTT
TRBD2	TRBV5-1	TRBJ2-3	.	CASSLRLAGTTDTQYF	TGCGCCAGCAGCTTAAGACTAGCGGGGACCACAGATACGCAGTATTTT
.	TRBV7-6	TRBJ2-7	once	CASSSTGLSYEQYF	TGTGCCAGCAGCAGCACGGGACTTTCCTACGAGCAGTACTTC
TRBD1	TRBV6-5	TRBJ2-7	.	CASSYTGQGGDEQYF	TGTGCCAGCAGCTATACGGGACAGGGTGGCGACGAGCAGTACTTC
.	TRBV5-8	TRBJ2-2	.	CASSQPGLQRELFF	TGTGCCAGCAGCCAACCGGGCCTCCAGCGGGAGCTGTTTTTT
TRBD1	TRBV29-1	TRBJ2-3	.	CSVPGTGDTDTQYF	TGCAGCGTTCCCGGGACAGGGGACACAGATACGCAGTATTTT
.	TRBV6-1	TRBJ2-6	.	CASRSSGANVLTF	TGTGCCAGCCGGAGCTCTGGGGCCAACGTCCTGACTTTC
.	TRBV6-6	TRBJ2-7	.	CASTKRGVDNEQYF	TGTGCCAGCACAAAGAGGGGGGTTGACAACGAGCAGTACTTC
.	TRBV6-1	TRBJ1-5	.	CASVWQGPQHF	TGTGCCAGCGTGTGGCAGGGGCCCCAGCATTTT
.	TRBV4-3	TRBJ2-1	.	CASSQGPYGQTYKAPTYNEQFF	TGCGCCAGCAGCCAAGGACCCTATGGGCAGACCTACAAGGCACCCACCTACAATGAGCAGTTCTTC
.	TRBV10-3	TRBJ2-7	.	CAISERGYEQYF	TGTGCCATCAGTGAGAGGGGCTACGAGCAGTACTTC
.	TRBV27	TRBJ2-3	.	CASQASGYGQYF	TGTGCCAGCCAGGCATCCGGGTACGGGCAGTATTTT
.	TRBV19	TRBJ1-5	few	CASSRGRYSNQPQHF	TGTGCCAGTAGTAGGGGGCGATATAGCAATCAGCCCCAGCATTTT
.	TRBV7-9	TRBJ1-2	.	CASSLRGEGYTF	TGTGCCAGCAGCTTACGAGGGGAAGGCTACACCTTC
TRBD2	TRBV19	TRBJ2-1	once	CASSTGTSGINEQFF	TGTGCCAGTAGTACCGGGACTAGCGGGATAAATGAGCAGTTCTTC
TRBD1	TRBV6-5	TRBJ2-7	medium-sized	CASSPTGTGGEQYF	TGTGCCAGCAGTCCAACCGGGACAGGCGGCGAGCAGTACTTC
.	TRBV27	TRBJ1-4	once	CASSLFQGGTNEKLFF	TGTGCCAGCAGTTTATTTCAGGGTGGGACTAATGAAAAACTGTTTTTT
TRBD1	TRBV19	TRBJ2-2	.	CASSRDRVSGELFF	TGTGCCAGTAGTAGGGACAGGGTCAGCGGGGAGCTGTTTTTT